The source of this TCR beta chain is a study of T cell changes during pregnancy in multiple sclerosis. Between the trimmed V and J ends, which lost 5 bases and 6 bases, there was a span of 18 bases. The germline gives CDR1 SGHVS, CDR2 FNYEAQ. The CDR3 extends over 15 amino acids. Sequenced by immunoSEQ multiplex PCR; TCRdb stores in-frame clones only, minus some. The sample has around 95,000 clones, 94% seen once; the top ten hold 1.5% to 2%. The sample was peripheral blood, taken after pregnancy. V usage is TRBV7-6 and J usage is TRBJ2-3; D is possibly TRBD1 (6 bases). The clonotype comes from a female donor in good health, enrolled as a control in a pregnancy study. The CDR3 loop is CASSLSWGRRDTQYF. The CDR3 DNA follows: TGTGCCAGCAGCCTCTCATGGGGGCGAAGGGATACGCAGTATTTT. Looking up the rest from reference TRBV7-6 and TRBJ2-3 gives the full variable domain: GAGVSQSPRYKVTKRGQDVALRCDPISGHVSLYWYRQALGQGPEFLTYFNYEAQQDKSGLPNDRFSAERPEGSISTLTIQRTEQRDSAMYRCASSLSWGRRDTQYFGPGTRLTVL.